One sample yielded the 6 T cell receptor beta chains listed below, sequenced in a study of shared clonotypes between healthy human individuals. Sequenced by immunoSEQ multiplex PCR; TCRdb stores in-frame clones only, minus some. The sample carries over 2 million clones, 85% to 95% recorded once. Sequences were obtained from naive CD4+ T cells from PBMCs. Subset described: CD45RA+ positively selected. These TCRs come from a man aged 18 to 30 in good health. Some clones in this sample may be carry-over from other donors' samples.

V is TRBV29-1 and J is TRBJ2-5, with 10 bases fitting TRBD1. The germline V gene encodes CDR1 SQVTM and CDR2 ANQGSEA. CDR3 length: 14 residues. Trimming at V came to 7 bases and at J to 2 bases, leaving 7 bases not matched to a gene. The CDR3 sequence: CSARDRGVQETQYF. Here the CDR3 DNA reads TGCAGCGCCCGGGACAGGGGCGTTCAAGAGACCCAGTACTTC. The full variable domain, in which reference TRBV29-1 and TRBJ2-5 provide the parts outside the CDR3, is SAVISQKPSRDICQRGTSLTIQCQVDSQVTMMFWYRQQPGQSLTLIATANQGSEATYESGFVIDKFPISRPNLTFSTLTVSNMSPEDSSIYLCSARDRGVQETQYFGPGTRLLVL.

The V call is TRBV2, the J call TRBJ2-5; 7 bases line up with TRBD1. The CDR3 loop spans 15 amino acids. CDR1 is SNHLY, CDR2 FYNNEI, per germline. With 5 bases clipped from V and 2 bases from J, the junction kept 8 bases outside the gene matches. CDR3 coding DNA: TGTGCCAGCAGTCCGAGACAGGGTAGACAAGAGACCCAGTACTTC. This encodes CASSPRQGRQETQYF.

The chain couples TRBV5-1 to TRBJ2-7; D unclear. Trimming stripped 0 bases from V and 2 bases from J, with 9 bases between. The CDR3 covers 14 residues. CDR1 is SGHRS, CDR2 YFSETQ, per germline. DNA of the CDR3: TGCGCCAGCAGCTTGGGTTATAGTGCCTACGAGCAGTACTTC. The encoded protein is CASSLGYSAYEQYF.

This clone was seen a single time. The V call is TRBV6-6, the J call TRBJ2-7; tentative D call: TRBD2 (5 bases). There are 15 residues in the CDR3. The germline V and J ends were trimmed by 8 bases and 3 bases, with 20 bases remaining between them. Germline V gene sequence: CDR1 MNHNY, CDR2 SVGAGI (reference sequence). The CDR3, as DNA: TGTGCCAGCTCGCTTCTAGGAGGCTCAAACTACGAGCAGTACTTC. This codes for CASSLLGGSNYEQYF.

The V gene is TRBV28, the J gene TRBJ2-1, with D maybe TRBD1 (5 bases). The length of the CDR3 is 18 residues. Germline V gene lookup returns CDR1 MDHEN and CDR2 SYDVKM. The V end was cut by 2 bases, the J end by 4 bases, with 21 bases between. The CDR3 sequence: CASSLTRSQLTAYNEQFF. The CDR3 bases are TGTGCCAGCAGTTTAACCCGCTCCCAGCTGACAGCTTACAATGAGCAGTTCTTC.

The chain carries TRBV5-8 and TRBJ2-3, with a possible D match to TRBD1 (6 bases). This CDR3 is built from 15 residues. Trimming removed 0 bases from V and 5 bases from J, with 13 bases in between. CDR1 and CDR2 (germline): SGHTS, YDEGEE. The CDR3 sequence is CASSLDMGAGDTQYF. CDR3 sequence (DNA): TGTGCCAGCAGCTTGGATATGGGGGCAGGAGATACGCAGTATTTT.